The 17 T cell receptor beta chains in this list originate from one sample, sequenced in a study of blood T cell repertoires in COVID-19. Here immunoSEQ multiplex PCR was the method, and the copy in TCRdb shows in-frame clones only, minus some. The sample lists around 120,000 clones; 70% to 90% were seen once. The sample comprised peripheral blood. These receptors originate from a man in his 70s who had recovered from COVID-19.

This clone has just one count. The chain is built from TRBV11-2 and TRBJ2-1; perhaps TRBD2 as D (5 bases). The CDR3 runs 12 residues. Germline V lookup: CDR1 SGHAT, CDR2 FQNNGV. The ends were cut back, 5 bases at V and 10 bases at J, with 12 bases in the middle. In DNA form, the CDR3 reads TGTGCCAGCAGCGTGGCTAGCAGCGAGCAGTTCTTC. It yields the protein CASSVASSEQFF.

This chain uses TRBV12-3 or TRBV12-4 with TRBJ1-2; D remains ambiguous. There are 13 residues in the CDR3. V dropped 5 bases and J dropped 0 bases, with 7 bases sitting between them. DNA of the CDR3: TGTGCCAGCAGTCGAGAAGCTAACTATGGCTACACCTTC. Translated: CASSREANYGYTF.

CDR3 amino acids: CASSWSGTGSGNTIYF. DNA for the CDR3: TGTGCCAGTAGTTGGTCCGGGACAGGCTCTGGAAACACCATATATTTT. The chain joins TRBV19 to TRBJ1-3; TRBD1 agrees at 8 bases. This CDR3 contains 16 residues. In germline, CDR1 is LNHDA, CDR2 SQIVND (reference sequence). V was clipped by 5 bases and J by 0 bases; unmatched bases: 6.

The chain uses TRBV6-2 or TRBV6-3 and TRBJ1-2; TRBD1 aligns across 9 bases. The CDR3 loop spans 15 amino acids. Germline loops: CDR1 MNHEY, CDR2 SVGEGT. V was pared by 5 bases and J by 6 bases, with 10 bases of the junction left unmatched. The CDR3 loop reads CASSPTGGSVNGYTF. Here the CDR3 DNA reads TGTGCCAGCAGTCCGACAGGGGGTTCGGTAAATGGCTACACCTTC.

The CDR3 nucleotides are TGTGCCAGCAGGCATACACAGGGGTTCGGCTACACCTTC. Translated, it gives CASRHTQGFGYTF. The V gene is TRBV27, the J gene TRBJ1-2, with 7 bases matching TRBD1. This CDR3 is 13 amino acids long. Germline assignment: CDR1 MNHEY and CDR2 SMNVEV (reference sequence). J gave up 8 bases and V 6 bases, and 9 bases lay outside the gene matches.

The chain uses TRBV29-1 and TRBJ1-1; D is unclear. The CDR3 has 10 amino acids. V lost 4 bases, J lost 2 bases, and 2 bases lay in between. The V gene's germline CDR1 is SQVTM and CDR2 ANQGSEA. CDR3 protein: CSVANTEAFF. The CDR3, as DNA: TGCAGCGTTGCTAACACTGAAGCTTTCTTT.

The chain uses TRBV5-1 and TRBJ2-3; 14 bases match TRBD2. With V trimmed by 0 bases and J by 6 bases, 3 bases remained unmatched. CDR1 and CDR2 from the germline V gene are SGHRS and YFSETQ. The CDR3 has 16 amino acids. CDR3 in amino acids: CASSLAGLAGVDTQYF. In nucleotides, the CDR3 is TGCGCCAGCAGCTTGGCGGGACTAGCGGGAGTGGATACGCAGTATTTT. The whole variable domain, filled in from reference TRBV5-1 and TRBJ2-3, reads KAGVTQTPRYLIKTRGQQVTLSCSPISGHRSVSWYQQTPGQGLQFLFEYFSETQRNKGNFPGRFSGRQFSNSRSEMNVSTLELGDSALYLCASSLAGLAGVDTQYFGPGTRLTVL.

This clone was counted between two and nine times. This chain uses TRBV18 with TRBJ2-2, with 8 bases lining up with TRBD1. The CDR3 length is 16 residues. V shed 4 bases, J shed 4 bases, and the junction held 8 bases outside the gene matches. The germline V gene encodes CDR1 KGHSH and CDR2 LQKENI. The CDR3, as DNA: TGTGCCAGCTCACGGGGGTCGACAGGGGTCACCGGGGAGCTGTTTTTT. This sequence encodes CASSRGSTGVTGELFF.

The chain has TRBV4-3 and TRBJ2-3, with 8 bases identical to TRBD2. Looked up from germline, CDR1 is LGHNA and CDR2 is YSLEER. V was clipped by 2 bases and J by 5 bases; unmatched bases: 12. The CDR3 has 17 amino acids. In DNA form, the CDR3 reads TGCGCCAGCAGCCAATCCGGGAGGGCCGGTGCAGGAGATACGCAGTATTTT. Amino acid sequence: CASSQSGRAGAGDTQYF.

The V call is TRBV7-9, the J call TRBJ1-3; 10 bases line up with TRBD1. The V gene's germline CDR1 is SEHNR and CDR2 FQNEAQ (reference sequence). Germline trimming cut 5 bases from V and 6 bases from J; bases unmatched to any gene: 13. The CDR3 covers 17 residues. The CDR3 DNA reads TGTGCCAGCAGCCCGCGGGGACAGGGGCCCCTCCTAAACACCATATATTTT. It yields the protein CASSPRGQGPLLNTIYF.

This chain connects TRBV6-5 to TRBJ1-6, with 9 bases that match TRBD1. There are 15 residues in the CDR3. Trimming cost V 2 bases and J 10 bases; bases outside gene matches: 6. The V gene's germline CDR1 is MNHEY and CDR2 SVGAGI. The CDR3 reads CASSYGTGRASPLHF. CDR3 coding DNA: TGTGCCAGCAGTTACGGGACAGGGAGGGCCTCACCCCTCCACTTT.

This clone has just one count. The chain carries TRBV7-6 and TRBJ2-6; 9 bases match TRBD1. The V gene's germline CDR1 is SGHVS and CDR2 FNYEAQ. The CDR3 runs to 18 residues. J lost 3 bases, V lost 2 bases, and 8 bases had no gene match. CDR3 DNA: TGTGCCAGCAGCTTACAATACAGGGGGCTTGGTGGGGCCAACGTCCTGACTTTC. Protein: CASSLQYRGLGGANVLTF.

CDR3 DNA sequence: TGTGCCAGCAGCCCACAGGAGAACTATGGCTACACCTTC. It encodes CASSPQENYGYTF. The chain combines TRBV7-9 with TRBJ1-2; D is possibly TRBD1 (5 bases). The CDR3 length is 13 residues. CDR1 and CDR2 (germline): SEHNR, FQNEAQ (reference sequence). Trimming left V 5 bases short and J 2 bases short, with 9 bases between.

The sample holds many counts of this clone. As DNA, the CDR3 is TGTGCCAGCAGTTCCCTCGGGACTTCGTACTTC. Its protein product is CASSSLGTSYF. The chain combines TRBV28 with TRBJ2-7; tentative D call: TRBD2 (6 bases). CDR3 length: 11 amino acids. Trimming took off 4 bases at V and 12 bases at J, with 13 bases between the two ends. Germline CDR1 reads MDHEN; CDR2 reads SYDVKM.

V is TRBV7-2 and J is TRBJ1-2, with TRBD1 as a possible D gene (5 bases). The CDR3 loop spans 14 amino acids. Germline CDR1 reads SGHTA; CDR2 reads FQGNSA. Trimming pared 2 bases from V and 6 bases from J, leaving 13 bases between. The CDR3 DNA follows: TGTGCCAGCAGCTTAAATCCAGGGACTAATGGCTACACCTTC. Translation: CASSLNPGTNGYTF. Drawing the rest from reference TRBV7-2 and TRBJ1-2, the complete variable domain is GAGVSQSPSNKVTEKGKDVELRCDPISGHTALYWYRQSLGQGLEFLIYFQGNSAPDKSGLPSDRFSAERTGGSVSTLTIQRTQQEDSAVYLCASSLNPGTNGYTFGSGTRLTVV.

The rearrangement links TRBV2 to TRBJ2-2, with D hard to call. V was clipped by 7 bases and J by 4 bases, with 4 bases between them. CDR1 is SNHLY, CDR2 FYNNEI, per germline. The CDR3 loop spans 11 amino acids. The CDR3 sequence: CASTGTGELFF. In DNA form, the CDR3 reads TGTGCCAGCACCGGCACCGGGGAGCTGTTTTTT.

The rearrangement joins TRBV27 to TRBJ2-7, with D possibly matching TRBD1 (7 bases). The CDR3 length is 14 residues. Trimming took off 6 bases at V and 4 bases at J, with 16 bases between the two ends. Germline V lookup: CDR1 MNHEY, CDR2 SMNVEV (reference sequence). This CDR3 is CASSSQGGGYEQYF. The CDR3 DNA follows: TGTGCCAGCAGCTCCCAGGGGGGCGGATACGAGCAGTACTTC.